This T cell receptor beta chain appears in the sequencing data of a study of blood T cell repertoires in COVID-19. Study as a whole: Donors in the United States, Italy and Spain gave samples during acute or convalescent COVID-19.

The CDR3 length is 14 residues. Trimming pared 4 bases from V and 7 bases from J, leaving 13 bases between. CDR1 LGHDT and CDR2 YNNKEL come from the germline V gene (reference sequence). Study processing details: Cell counts per sample came from amplifying reference gene primers. The repertoire was sequenced with immunoSEQ multiplex PCR; TCRdb's copy has only in-frame clones and lacks some. The DNA gave D and trimming, while V, J and clone size come from that table. Of approximately 490,000 clones in the sample, 88% were seen once. Assignment of participants to cohorts was predicated upon participant-reported clinical history. For recovered donors of Cohort 3, there were two negative PCRs, clearance, or symptom resolution.

This sequence was found in a woman aged 55-69 years who had recovered from COVID-19. The chain joins TRBV3-1 (or the pseudogene TRBV3-2) to TRBJ2-2, with D possibly matching TRBD1 (6 bases). Sample: PBMCs or T cells enriched from blood (not recorded which). CDR3 residues: CASSRLQGLGELFF. The CDR3 DNA follows: TGTGCCAGCAGCCGCCTTCAGGGGCTCGGGGAGCTGTTTTTT.